This T cell receptor beta chain appears in the sequencing data of a study of cytomegalovirus exposure and HLA in healthy donors. Donors came from a validation cohort of about 120 subjects, distinct from the first 666-subject cohort. Some clones are missing from TCRdb's copy, which holds only in-frame ones; the method was immunoSEQ multiplex PCR. Of approximately 46,000 clones listed, roughly 93% are singletons. General study results and limits: Cytomegalovirus status was reportedly diagnosed by the classifier with high specificity and sensitivity. Some 150 TCR beta chains were listed as cytomegalovirus-associated.

CDR1 is LGHNT, CDR2 FRNRAP, per germline. The V end was cut by 6 bases, the J end by 6 bases, with 8 bases between. This CDR3 has 12 amino acids. As to this clone: Its antigen is still unknown.

The origin of this receptor is a young man in good health and CMV-seronegative. What was sequenced was PBMCs. J is TRBJ2-2 and V is TRBV12-5, with a possible D match to TRBD2 (5 bases). Written as DNA, the CDR3 is TGTGCTAGTGGCCCGGGATCCGGGGAGCTGTTTTTT. This codes for CASGPGSGELFF.